The clone carrying this TCR beta chain occurred a few times. What it binds is unknown. This specimen comes from a study of T-cell memory formation after mild COVID-19. Each CDR3 protein gets one entry after TCRdb re-called the 5' RACE reads with MiXCR. Of 430,000 or so distinct CDR3 sequences listed, around 27% are singletons. Study-level results: The pre-infection memory compartment contained some responding clones, suggesting cross-reactive memory joined.

This sequence was found in an adult woman who had mild COVID-19 (a few samples of this study predate the infection). Cell type and time point are not known. The sequenced sample consisted of PBMCs or a T cell subset sorted from them (not recorded which).

DNA of the CDR3: TGTGCCACCAGTGATAGTTGGGGAGCCAAAAACATTCAGTACTTC. Its translation is CATSDSWGAKNIQYF. The gene calls are TRBV24-1 and TRBJ2-4; no firm D call. Germline V gene lookup returns CDR1 KGHDR and CDR2 SFDVKD. This CDR3 region has 15 residues. V shed 3 bases and J shed 0 bases, with 8 bases lying between them.